These 27 T cell receptor beta chains were sequenced from one sample in a study of human T cells and chemical hapten exposure. Using its own MiXCR run on the RACE reads, TCRdb lists one record per CDR3 protein. The data hold tens of thousands of distinct CDR3 sequences, with roughly 10% observed a single time. Time point described: pre-sensitization, week 0. Treatment given: therapeutic diphenylcyclopropenone sensitization with weekly scalp DPC. This material consisted of whole blood, taken in connection with sensitization to the hapten diphenylcyclopropenone (DPC). The receptors derive from a man aged 30 to 39 with alopecia areata. Some clones in this sample may be carry-over from other donors' samples.

This clonotype has ten or more counts. This chain uses TRBV12-3 or TRBV12-4 with TRBJ2-7; 7 bases line up with TRBD1. The CDR3 totals 14 residues. V lost 1 base and J lost 8; bases outside the gene matches: 8. The CDR3: CASSLVKGAGQQYF. The CDR3 DNA reads as TGTGCCAGCAGTTTAGTAAAGGGGGCCGGACAGCAGTACTTC.

CDR3: CASSFVLAGSTDTQYF. The CDR3 nucleotides read TGTGCCAGCAGCTTCGTGTTAGCGGGGAGCACAGATACGCAGTATTTT. The gene calls are TRBV5-6 and TRBJ2-3; 8 bases line up with TRBD2. CDR3 length equals 16 residues. The germline gives CDR1 SGHDT, CDR2 YYEEEE. With V trimmed by 2 bases and J by 0 bases, 5 bases remained unmatched. Looking up the rest from reference TRBV5-6 and TRBJ2-3 gives the full variable domain: DAGVTQSPTHLIKTRGQQVTLRCSPKSGHDTVSWYQQALGQGPQFIFQYYEEEERQRGNFPDRFSGHQFPNYSSELNVNALLLGDSALYLCASSFVLAGSTDTQYFGPGTRLTVL.

The chain carries TRBV5-6 and TRBJ2-4; D not resolved. Deletions cut 0 bases from V and 8 bases from J, with 12 bases between. Germline V CDR1 and CDR2: SGHDT, YYEEEE. The CDR3 has 14 residues. The CDR3 is CASSLGQRKDIQYF. In DNA form, the CDR3 reads TGTGCCAGCAGCTTGGGCCAAAGAAAGGACATTCAGTACTTC.

This chain links TRBV28 with TRBJ2-7, with 8 bases lining up with TRBD2. V was clipped by 4 bases and J by 3 bases; unmatched bases: 8. The CDR3 extends over 15 amino acids. Germline-derived CDR1 and CDR2 are MDHEN and SYDVKM. The CDR3 reads CASSSPGLASYEQYF. CDR3 sequence (DNA): TGTGCCAGCAGTTCCCCCGGACTAGCCAGCTACGAGCAGTACTTC.

The table lists this clonotype with a few counts. This chain uses TRBV5-1 with TRBJ2-1; TRBD2 matches at 11 bases. Germline assignment: CDR1 SGHRS and CDR2 YFSETQ. V lost 2 bases, J lost 4 bases, and 2 bases stayed unmatched. The CDR3 is 15 amino acids. The DNA for the CDR3 is TGCGCCAGCAGCTTACTAGCGGGGGCTTACAATGAGCAGTTCTTC. It yields the protein CASSLLAGAYNEQFF.

The chain couples TRBV18 to TRBJ1-2; a weak D match, TRBD1 (5 bases). CDR3 size: 11 residues. V lost 5 bases and J 5 bases, leaving 6 bases between the germline ends. Per germline, CDR1 KGHSH and CDR2 LQKENI. CDR3 in amino acids: CASSGTYGYTF. CDR3 sequence (DNA): TGTGCCAGCTCAGGGACGTATGGCTACACCTTC.

The chain joins TRBV10-3 to TRBJ2-3; perhaps TRBD2 as D (5 bases). Looked up from germline, CDR1 is ENHRY and CDR2 is SYGVKD. Trimming left V 8 bases short and J 1 base short, with 22 bases between. This CDR3 is built from 17 residues. CDR3 nucleotides: TGTGCCATCGGCTACGAGGGAGATACGCATCGCACAGATACGCAGTATTTT. The encoded protein is CAIGYEGDTHRTDTQYF.

The chain carries TRBV29-1 and TRBJ2-1; D is undetermined. V was clipped by 8 bases and J by 8 bases, with 16 bases between them. The CDR3 is 12 amino acids. CDR1 is SQVTM and CDR2 is ANQGSEA in the germline V gene. CDR3 amino acids: CSLTRWQDEQFF. The CDR3 DNA reads as TGCAGCCTTACGCGTTGGCAGGATGAGCAGTTCTTC.

This clonotype came up a few times. J is TRBJ2-3 and V is TRBV5-1; no clear D. V lost 5 bases, J lost 6 bases, and 10 bases lay in between. The CDR3 is made up of 12 amino acids. From germline, CDR1 is SGHRS and CDR2 YFSETQ. In nucleotides, the CDR3 is TGCGCCAGCAGGGAGTTCTCGGATACGCAGTATTTT. This encodes CASREFSDTQYF.

V gene TRBV20-1 combines with J gene TRBJ1-5; no clear D. Germline V gene lookup returns CDR1 DFQATT and CDR2 SNEGSKA (reference sequence). The ends were cut back, 0 bases at V and 4 bases at J, with 16 bases in the middle. The CDR3 is 16 amino acids. The CDR3 DNA reads TGCAGTGCTAGAGATCCCCGAGGATCCAGGAATCAGCCCCAGCATTTT. Translated, it gives CSARDPRGSRNQPQHF.

This clonotype was found a few times. The chain's CDR3 is CASSLADVGRHQETQYF. The CDR3 DNA sequence: TGTGCCAGCAGCTTAGCCGATGTAGGTCGTCACCAAGAGACCCAGTACTTC. The genes are TRBV11-2 and TRBJ2-5; no firm D call. The germline V and J ends were trimmed by 1 base and 0 bases, with 15 bases remaining between them. Germline V lookup: CDR1 SGHAT, CDR2 FQNNGV. The CDR3 runs to 17 residues.

This clonotype was seen only a few times. The chain carries TRBV15 and TRBJ2-1; 7 bases are a match to TRBD2. The germline V gene has CDR1 LNHNV and CDR2 YYDKDF (reference sequence). CDR3 length equals 16 residues. Unmatched junction bases numbered 7, after V lost 3 bases and J lost 2 bases. The CDR3 sequence is CATSRDEAGTYNEQFF. In DNA, the CDR3 is TGTGCCACCAGCAGGGATGAAGCGGGGACCTACAATGAGCAGTTCTTC.

V gene TRBV12-3 or TRBV12-4 combines with J gene TRBJ1-2, with D hard to call. Trimming took 0 bases from V and 4 from J, leaving 9 bases between them. CDR3 length equals 14 residues. CDR3 residues: CASSLAGWGYGYTF. The CDR3 coding sequence is TGTGCCAGCAGTTTAGCAGGCTGGGGCTATGGCTACACCTTC.

The table lists this clonotype with a few counts. The chain is built from TRBV19 and TRBJ1-4; 7 positions agree with TRBD1. Germline loops: CDR1 LNHDA, CDR2 SQIVND (reference sequence). CDR3 size: 14 residues. The ends lost 5 bases at V and 8 bases at J; junction bases unmatched: 8. CDR3 in amino acids: CASSASGGLEKLFF. The CDR3 bases are TGTGCCAGTAGTGCCTCAGGGGGATTGGAAAAACTGTTTTTT.

This clonotype was counted only a few times. The chain combines TRBV13 with TRBJ1-4; the D gene is possibly TRBD1 (5 bases). The CDR3 spans 14 residues. The germline V gene has CDR1 PRHDT and CDR2 FYEKMQ (reference sequence). Trimming shortened V by 3 bases and J by 4 bases, and 9 bases separated the two germline ends. The CDR3 DNA sequence: TGTGCCAGCAGCTTCGGGACGGTTAATGAAAAACTGTTTTTT. Protein product: CASSFGTVNEKLFF.

This clonotype was recorded at least ten times. This chain links TRBV6-6 with TRBJ2-5; D gene ambiguous. Trimming left V 3 bases short and J 3 bases short, with 8 bases between. The CDR3 covers 13 residues. The germline gives CDR1 MNHNY, CDR2 SVGAGI (reference sequence). CDR3 residues: CASSYYAEETQYF. In DNA, the CDR3 is TGTGCCAGCAGTTATTATGCCGAAGAGACCCAGTACTTC.

This clonotype was picked up many times. The J gene is TRBJ2-2, the V gene TRBV3-1, with a tentative D call TRBD2 (6 bases). Trimming removed 2 bases from V and 2 bases from J, with 12 bases in between. In germline, CDR1 is LGHDT, CDR2 YNNKEL (reference sequence). The CDR3 has 16 residues. The CDR3 sequence is CASSQLKGLNTGELFF. The CDR3 DNA sequence: TGTGCCAGCAGCCAACTCAAGGGACTTAACACCGGGGAGCTGTTTTTT.

This clonotype was seen more than once but under ten times. The chain is built from TRBV4-2 and TRBJ2-3; 10 positions agree with TRBD2. From germline, CDR1 is LGHNA and CDR2 YNFKEQ. Trimming cost V 3 bases and J 3 bases; bases outside gene matches: 12. The CDR3 is made up of 18 amino acids. The CDR3, as DNA: TGTGCCAGCAGCCAGGACCGTCTAGCGGGGGTACAAACAGATACGCAGTATTTT. This sequence encodes CASSQDRLAGVQTDTQYF.

This clonotype was picked up many times. J is TRBJ1-6 and V is TRBV7-7; no reliable D call. This CDR3 is 17 amino acids long. Germline lookup yields CDR1 SSHAT and CDR2 FNYEAQ (reference sequence). Deletions cut 1 base from V and 9 bases from J, with 19 bases between. CDR3 residues: CASSLVGGPAGGSPLHF. CDR3 coding DNA: TGTGCCAGCAGCTTAGTAGGAGGGCCGGCCGGTGGTTCACCCCTCCACTTT.

Comments on this clonotype: Its ends do not fully match the called genes, so a read error is possible. CDR3 residues: CASSLVGGSTDTQYF. CDR3 DNA: TGTGCTAGCAGCTTAGTCGGGGGCTCCACAGATACGCAGTATTTT. The chain links TRBV7-7 to TRBJ2-3; the D call may be TRBD1 or TRBD2 (6 bases each). The length of the CDR3 is 15 residues. CDR1 is SSHAT, CDR2 FNYEAQ, per germline (reference sequence).

The table lists this clonotype with a few counts. This chain joins TRBV7-8 and TRBJ1-4, with D hard to call. Per germline, CDR1 SGHVS and CDR2 FQNEAQ. Trimming left V 1 base short and J 6 bases short, with 6 bases between. The CDR3 spans 13 residues. This CDR3 reads CASSLDRDEKLFF. Written as DNA, the CDR3 is TGTGCCAGCAGCTTAGATAGGGATGAAAAACTGTTTTTT.

This clonotype was observed a handful of times. The rearrangement links TRBV7-2 to TRBJ2-7; tentatively, D is TRBD1 (6 bases). V shed 5 bases and J shed 6 bases, with 17 bases lying between them. Germline-derived CDR1 and CDR2 are SGHTA and FQGNSA. CDR3 length equals 14 residues. The CDR3: CASSITGWAVEQYV. The CDR3 DNA is TGTGCCAGCAGCATAACAGGGTGGGCTGTCGAGCAGTACGTC.

At least ten counts were recorded for this clonotype. This chain links TRBV5-4 with TRBJ1-1; D uncertain. The CDR3 is made up of 14 amino acids. The germline V and J ends were trimmed by 4 bases and 0 bases, with 10 bases remaining between them. Germline CDR1 SGHNT, CDR2 YYREEE (reference sequence). CDR3 nucleotide sequence: TGTGCCAGCAGCCAGGCGGGCATGAACACTGAAGCTTTCTTT. Protein: CASSQAGMNTEAFF.

This clonotype was detected many times. V and J are TRBV6-2 or TRBV6-3 and TRBJ2-1, with D possibly TRBD1 on 5 matching bases. Germline V gene data show CDR1 as MNHEY and CDR2 as SVGEGT. V was trimmed by 2 bases and J by 5 bases, leaving 16 bases between them. This CDR3 has 16 residues. The CDR3 DNA reads as TGTGCCAGCAGTTACGCCCCAGGGATTATAGACAATGAGCAGTTCTTC. Its protein product is CASSYAPGIIDNEQFF.

This clonotype has a count of ten or more. The chain is built from TRBV4-1 and TRBJ1-5, with TRBD1 identical over 10 bases. Germline CDR1 reads MGHRA; CDR2 reads YSYEKL. The V segment lost 4 bases and the J segment 3 bases; nucleotides outside the gene matches: 6. The CDR3 is made up of 16 amino acids. The DNA for the CDR3 is TGCGCCAGCAGCCCTACCGGGACAGGGGTCAATCAGCCCCAGCATTTT. The encoded protein is CASSPTGTGVNQPQHF.

In its sample, this clonotype was seen many times. A read error may produce the germline difference seen at one junction end. The chain links TRBV3-1 to TRBJ2-3, with 8 bases matching TRBD2. Germline CDR1 and CDR2: LGHDT and YNNKEL (reference sequence). There are 18 residues in the CDR3. The DNA of the CDR3 is TGTGCCAGCAGGCAAGCCGGACTAGCCCTAGCTAGCACAGATACGCAGTATTTT. Its translation is CASRQAGLALASTDTQYF.

This clonotype appeared many times. J is TRBJ2-3 and V is TRBV18; D ambiguous. This CDR3 is 11 amino acids long. Trimming cost V 2 bases and J 6 bases, with 3 bases left between them. Germline V gene data show CDR1 as KGHSH and CDR2 as LQKENI. CDR3 nucleotide sequence: TGTGCCAGCTCACCAAAGGATACGCAGTATTTT. Translation gives CASSPKDTQYF. The full variable domain, in which reference TRBV18 and TRBJ2-3 provide the parts outside the CDR3, is NAGVMQNPRHLVRRRGQEARLRCSPMKGHSHVYWYRQLPEEGLKFMVYLQKENIIDESGMPKERFSAEFPKEGPSILRIQQVVRGDSAAYFCASSPKDTQYFGPGTRLTVL.